This section outlines one T cell receptor (beta chain) sequence together with its context. This clone was counted only a few times. No antigen is known for it. Base qualities were left out, and no much larger clone turns up one base away. The entire isolated RNA was reverse transcribed using the High Capacity cDNA Reverse Transcription Kit, and thus expressed TCRB transcripts were sequenced. Deep immunoSEQ sequencing was applied to naive, central memory and regulatory T cell samples, giving an average of approximately 3.8 million total reads per sample. After sorted cells were lysed in RLT buffer, RNA was extracted with DNase-treated RNeasy Micro or Mini kits, with the choice depending on cell number. To prevent cross-contamination, each cell subset was processed individually, whereas patient and healthy donor samples were processed jointly. TCRB sequences were amplified from cDNA with the immunoSEQ multiplex PCR, producing 87-bp fragments spanning the CDR3 region. Amplicons were sequenced on the Illumina HiSeq platform. Processing in the source paper ran as follows. Synthetic template baselines were used to correct PCR bias computationally, reads within Hamming distance 2 were collapsed, and singletons that could not be merged were discarded. By aligning reads against IMGT, V, D and J genes, CDR3 length, and insertions or deletions at six rearrangement sites were assigned. Clonotype counts were normalized to sorted cell number within each subset before computing true diversity and Gini coefficients with the tcR R package. The overlap coefficient, calculated on TCRB nucleotide sequences, was used to quantify repertoire sharing. As a proxy for the pre-selection repertoire, out-of-frame TCRB sequences from naive cells were analyzed. TCRdb took this table from immuneACCESS and kept in-frame rearrangements with V and J called. Such tables lack part of the clones; where checked against another copy, unresolved V genes explain under half of the gap, and the rest is unexplained. Clonal size and the V and J genes are those of that table, whereas D and trimming came from the DNA. This sample lists under 450,000 clones; less than 15% were detected once. The top ten constitute about 0.019% of the sample.

These data belong to a study of beta chain features in type 1 diabetes (dated by TCRdb to the late 2010s). For context, the study as a whole: No differences in mean age, gender distribution, total cell number or subset yield were found between patients and healthy donors. The study compared TCRB repertoires of sorted circulating CD4+ T cell subsets between recently diagnosed type 1 diabetes patients and matched healthy donors. A total of roughly 99 million sorted cells were examined across all samples, and the number of cells per subset was strongly correlated with RNA yield. Naive and central memory subsets were obtained from all 30 or so donors, but regulatory and stem cell-like memory subsets were isolated from only 8 patients and roughly 8 healthy donors. General study outcomes and caveats: Because the HLA sub-analyses included only small numbers of individuals, any influence of HLA type on TCRB rearrangement was left unresolved. Because cDNA was sequenced instead of genomic DNA, highly expressing activated cells could be over-represented, though the groups showed no difference in activation or CD3 levels. PCR may preferentially amplify shorter templates, but because patient and control samples were amplified and corrected together, any resulting skew would affect both groups equally. Fewer insertions and more nucleotide deletions at VDJ recombination sites were observed in patients with type 1 diabetes, implying thymic rearrangement abnormalities. Type 1 diabetes patients showed a moderate but significant shortening of TCRB CDR3 length in all four CD4+ subsets. Naive, central memory and regulatory TCRB repertoires appeared to be more similar among patients than among healthy donors.

After removal of 8 bases from V and 3 bases from J, the junction retains 3 bases not matched to a gene. Based on the germline V gene (reference sequence), the CDR1 and CDR2 sequences are GTSNPN and SVGIG. The CDR3 numbers 13 residues from cysteine through phenylalanine. Only the CDR3 region is kept as DNA, spanning 39 bases read in frame from base 1. From each donor, a single peripheral blood sample of about 110 mL on average was drawn into heparinised tubes. A BD FACSAria II and a panel including CD45RO, CCR7, CD25, CD127, CD95 and CD27 were used to sort naive, central memory, regulatory and stem cell-like memory CD4+ T cells. Purity was above 95% for every sorted population. PBMCs were separated immediately by Lymphoprep density gradient centrifugation and were stained directly, without being cultured. So that batch effects would be minimized, each experiment stained and sorted samples in pairs, pairing one healthy donor with one patient.

This TCR was sampled from a woman between 18 and 29 years old in good health. The chain links TRBV30 with TRBJ2-7, with 14 bases matching TRBD2. What was sequenced was naive CD4+ T cells from blood. According to the study, the label for this sample's cell subset or site signals: true naive CD4+ T cells. The CDR3 protein: CALGLAGGYEQYF. The DNA reads as follows: TGTGCCCTAGGACTAGCGGGAGGCTACGAGCAGTACTTC.